These 24 T cell receptor beta chains were all obtained from the same sample, sequenced in a study of T-cell memory formation after mild COVID-19. TCRdb re-called the 5' RACE reads through MiXCR, storing one row per CDR3 protein. The top ten clones hold approximately 3.4% of a sample with 150,000 to 200,000 distinct CDR3 sequences, 10% to 15% of them seen once. Sequencing used PBMCs or a T cell subset sorted from them (not recorded which). These receptors were taken from a young man who had mild COVID-19 (a few samples of this study predate the infection). Cell type and time point are not known.

Details on this clonotype: A much larger clone sits a single nucleotide away, making a read error possible. The chain combines TRBV6-6 with TRBJ1-1; D call uncertain. The germline V gene has CDR1 MNHNY and CDR2 SVGAGI (reference sequence). The CDR3 is 14 amino acids. Trimming stripped 8 bases from V and 4 bases from J, with 17 bases between. The CDR3 DNA reads TGTGCCAGCGAGTGGGCGGATTTGGCCACTGAAGCTTTCTTT. Translating it yields CASEWADLATEAFF.

This clonotype was counted ten times or more. This chain links TRBV20-1 with TRBJ2-3, with D perhaps given as TRBD1 or TRBD2 (5 bases each). The germline V gene has CDR1 DFQATT and CDR2 SNEGSKA (reference sequence). This CDR3 has 15 amino acids. V lost 1 base and J lost 5, with 16 bases in between. CDR3 nucleotide sequence: TGCAGTGCTAGAGCCCGGGACGAAGGAAGAGATACGCAGTATTTT. Encoded protein: CSARARDEGRDTQYF.

This clonotype occurred many times. The rearrangement uses TRBV4-2 and TRBJ2-3; 9 positions match TRBD1. Trimming took 6 bases from V and 2 from J; bases not matched to a gene: 6. This CDR3 region has 15 residues. Germline V gives CDR1 LGHNA, CDR2 YNFKEQ. CDR3: CASRERDRATDTQYF. The CDR3 region has the DNA TGTGCCAGCAGGGAACGGGACAGGGCCACAGATACGCAGTATTTT.

This clonotype was counted many times. The gene calls are TRBV5-1 and TRBJ2-5, with D possibly matching TRBD1 (6 bases). This CDR3 has 16 amino acids. CDR1 and CDR2 from the germline V gene are SGHRS and YFSETQ. V was pared by 5 bases and J by 4 bases, with 21 bases between. The CDR3 spells CASSRQDRPEGETQYF. The CDR3 DNA reads TGCGCCAGCAGTCGTCAGGACAGACCCGAGGGAGAGACCCAGTACTTC.

The rearrangement uses TRBV7-2 and TRBJ2-5; no clear D. The CDR3 has 13 residues. Trimming took off 8 bases at V and 2 bases at J, with 12 bases between the two ends. Germline V lookup: CDR1 SGHTA, CDR2 FQGNSA. DNA for the CDR3: TGTGCCAGCGCCGTGGTCTTTCAAGAGACCCAGTACTTC. This translates into CASAVVFQETQYF. Drawing the rest from reference TRBV7-2 and TRBJ2-5, the complete variable domain is GAGVSQSPSNKVTEKGKDVELRCDPISGHTALYWYRQSLGQGLEFLIYFQGNSAPDKSGLPSDRFSAERTGGSVSTLTIQRTQQEDSAVYLCASAVVFQETQYFGPGTRLLVL.

Only a few counts were recorded for this clonotype. This chain links TRBV5-1 with TRBJ2-2; D is unclear. V was clipped by 1 base and J by 6 bases, with 10 bases between them. Germline assignment: CDR1 SGHRS and CDR2 YFSETQ. There are 14 residues in the CDR3. CDR3 nucleotide sequence: TGCGCCAGCAGCTTGAAGATGGTCCCCGGGGAGCTGTTTTTT. It codes for CASSLKMVPGELFF. The full variable domain, its missing parts supplied by reference TRBV5-1 and TRBJ2-2, is KAGVTQTPRYLIKTRGQQVTLSCSPISGHRSVSWYQQTPGQGLQFLFEYFSETQRNKGNFPGRFSGRQFSNSRSEMNVSTLELGDSALYLCASSLKMVPGELFFGEGSRLTVL.

This clonotype was picked up a small number of times. This rearrangement joins TRBV5-5 to TRBJ1-5; 7 nucleotides agree with TRBD1. The CDR3 has 16 residues. Looked up from germline, CDR1 is SGHKS and CDR2 is YYEKEE (reference sequence). V lost 4 bases to trimming and J lost 4 bases; unmatched junction nucleotides: 11. The chain's CDR3 is CASSPADRLDNQPQHF. DNA for the CDR3: TGTGCCAGCAGCCCTGCGGACAGGTTAGATAATCAGCCCCAGCATTTT.

This clonotype was detected only a few times. V usage is TRBV5-1 and J usage is TRBJ2-7; possibly TRBD2 for D (7 bases). V was pared by 2 bases and J by 6 bases, with 12 bases between. Germline V gene sequence: CDR1 SGHRS, CDR2 YFSETQ. CDR3 length equals 13 residues. CDR3 loop: CASSFAGAGEQYF. CDR3 DNA: TGCGCCAGCAGCTTTGCGGGGGCGGGCGAGCAGTACTTC.

The V call is TRBV20-1, the J call TRBJ2-7; no definite D call. CDR3 length: 14 residues. Trimming removed 0 bases from V and 5 bases from J, with 14 bases in between. Germline assignment: CDR1 DFQATT and CDR2 SNEGSKA (reference sequence). The CDR3 sequence is CSARDRVGHHEQYV. The CDR3 nucleotides read TGCAGTGCTAGAGATCGAGTAGGGCACCACGAGCAGTACGTC.

Only a few counts were recorded for this clonotype. The J gene is TRBJ1-2, the V gene TRBV5-1; a possible D gene is TRBD1 (5 bases). This CDR3 has 14 amino acids. Per germline, CDR1 SGHRS and CDR2 YFSETQ. Trimming took 0 bases from V and 8 from J, leaving 14 bases between them. The chain's CDR3 is CASSLAAGGRGYTF. In DNA, the CDR3 is TGCGCCAGCAGCTTGGCCGCCGGGGGAAGGGGCTACACCTTC.

In this sample, this clonotype turned up many times. The CDR3 reads CASSAPGGPSYNEQFF. CDR3 nucleotides: TGTGCCAGCAGCGCCCCCGGGGGACCTTCCTACAATGAGCAGTTCTTC. The rearrangement links TRBV7-2 to TRBJ2-1, with D possibly matching TRBD2 (6 bases). Germline CDR1 and CDR2: SGHTA and FQGNSA. This CDR3 contains 16 residues. The V end lost 5 bases, the J end lost 1 base, and 15 bases lay between the germline ends.

The chain has TRBV4-1 and TRBJ2-1; 8 positions agree with TRBD2. The trim removed 3 bases at V and 3 bases at J, leaving 13 bases unmatched. In germline, CDR1 is MGHRA, CDR2 YSYEKL. The CDR3 totals 18 residues. CDR3 DNA: TGCGCCAGCAGCCATCCCTCGGGGCGGGGGGACCACTACAATGAGCAGTTCTTC. It encodes CASSHPSGRGDHYNEQFF.

There are many counts of this clonotype. This chain uses TRBV4-1 with TRBJ1-1; the D gene is possibly TRBD1 (6 bases). The CDR3 runs to 15 residues. Germline values: CDR1 MGHRA, CDR2 YSYEKL. V dropped 5 bases and J dropped 10 bases, with 23 bases sitting between them. The CDR3 nucleotides are TGCGCCAGCAGCATAAACAGGGTCGGGAGACCTGGAGCTTTCTTT. Its protein is CASSINRVGRPGAFF.

The V gene is TRBV5-1, the J gene TRBJ1-1; TRBD1 agrees at 9 bases. Losses at the gene ends were 2 bases for V and 4 bases for J; bases not matched to a gene: 6. The length of the CDR3 is 15 residues. CDR1 is SGHRS and CDR2 is YFSETQ in the germline V gene. The CDR3 is CASSFMGQGATEAFF. The CDR3 DNA reads TGCGCCAGCAGCTTTATGGGACAGGGCGCCACTGAAGCTTTCTTT.

This clonotype was observed at least ten times. The rearrangement links TRBV12-3 or TRBV12-4 to TRBJ2-3, with 12 bases that match TRBD2. V lost 5 bases to trimming and J lost 9 bases; unmatched junction nucleotides: 18. The CDR3 spans 18 residues. The CDR3 DNA follows: TGTGCCAGCAGTCCCCCACTTCGACTAGCGGGGGCCCTAGGGACGCAGTATTTT. It encodes CASSPPLRLAGALGTQYF.

CDR3 nucleotide sequence: TGCGCCAGCAGCCAAGGCCGAGTCCGGGCCTTCCAAGAGACCCAGTACTTC. Translated: CASSQGRVRAFQETQYF. This sequence joins TRBV4-3 and TRBJ2-5; D is uncertain. Germline loops: CDR1 LGHNA, CDR2 YSLEER. V shed 1 base and J shed 1 base, with 16 bases lying between them. There are 17 residues in the CDR3.

The chain carries TRBV6-5 and TRBJ1-2; TRBD1 matches 7 bases. Germline CDR1 is MNHEY and CDR2 is SVGAGI. The trim removed 0 bases at V and 4 bases at J, leaving 5 bases unmatched. This CDR3 spans 15 amino acids. CDR3 protein: CASSYSTGLGYGYTF. The DNA of the CDR3 is TGTGCCAGCAGTTACTCGACAGGGCTGGGCTATGGCTACACCTTC.

The table lists this clonotype with a few counts. V and J are TRBV10-1 and TRBJ2-3; 8 nucleotides agree with TRBD1. The CDR3 has 15 residues. Germline CDR1 is WNHNN and CDR2 is SYGVQD (reference sequence). V lost 3 bases, J lost 5 bases, and 7 bases stayed unmatched. CDR3 region: CASSDQGQGGDTQYF. In DNA, the CDR3 is TGCGCCAGCAGTGATCAAGGACAGGGCGGAGATACGCAGTATTTT.

This chain joins TRBV7-9 and TRBJ1-6, with a weak D call TRBD1 (6 bases). CDR3 length: 18 amino acids. The germline V and J ends were trimmed by 6 bases and 0 bases, with 18 bases remaining between them. Germline loops: CDR1 SEHNR, CDR2 FQNEAQ (reference sequence). The CDR3 region has the DNA TGTGCCAGCAGTATAAACTCAGGGGAGAGCTCCTATAATTCACCCCTCCACTTT. It translates to CASSINSGESSYNSPLHF.

This clonotype was detected ten times or more. The chain recombines TRBV29-1 with TRBJ1-3, with no clear D. Trimming pared 7 bases from V and 0 bases from J, leaving 7 bases between. The CDR3 has 12 amino acids. In germline, CDR1 is SQVTM, CDR2 ANQGSEA. CDR3 coding DNA: TGCAGCGCCCACTACTCTGGAAACACCATATATTTT. Translated, it gives CSAHYSGNTIYF. The full variable domain, rest sourced from reference TRBV29-1 and TRBJ1-3, is SAVISQKPSRDICQRGTSLTIQCQVDSQVTMMFWYRQQPGQSLTLIATANQGSEATYESGFVIDKFPISRPNLTFSTLTVSNMSPEDSSIYLCSAHYSGNTIYFGEGSWLTVV.

The genes are TRBV20-1 and TRBJ2-1, with 13 bases identical to TRBD2. The CDR3 totals 14 residues. Trimming cost V 8 bases and J 9 bases; bases outside gene matches: 10. Germline V gene lookup returns CDR1 DFQATT and CDR2 SNEGSKA (reference sequence). This chain's CDR3 is CSRKTSGGASEQFF. The CDR3 DNA reads as TGCAGTAGAAAAACTAGCGGGGGGGCAAGTGAGCAGTTCTTC.

This clonotype was observed a few times. The gene calls are TRBV3-1 and TRBJ1-2; D not resolved. The CDR3 is 20 amino acids. Trimming stripped 0 bases from V and 2 bases from J, with 25 bases between. Germline CDR1 and CDR2: LGHDT and YNNKEL (reference sequence). The CDR3 sequence is CASSQDRRPRESKGNYGYTF. The CDR3 DNA is TGTGCCAGCAGCCAAGATCGGAGGCCCCGTGAGTCAAAAGGCAACTATGGCTACACCTTC.

This clonotype was counted between two and nine times. The chain carries TRBV5-1 and TRBJ2-2, with D unresolved. The CDR3 has 12 residues. V lost 3 bases and J 7 bases, leaving 7 bases between the germline ends. Looked up from germline, CDR1 is SGHRS and CDR2 is YFSETQ. CDR3 loop: CASSYPDGELFF. CDR3 bases: TGCGCCAGCAGCTACCCTGACGGGGAGCTGTTTTTT. The full variable domain, rest sourced from reference TRBV5-1 and TRBJ2-2, is KAGVTQTPRYLIKTRGQQVTLSCSPISGHRSVSWYQQTPGQGLQFLFEYFSETQRNKGNFPGRFSGRQFSNSRSEMNVSTLELGDSALYLCASSYPDGELFFGEGSRLTVL.

This clonotype was seen repeatedly, ten times or more. The chain couples TRBV12-3 or TRBV12-4 to TRBJ2-1, with D perhaps matching TRBD1 (6 bases). Trimming shortened V by 5 bases and J by 8 bases, and 19 bases separated the two germline ends. This CDR3 has 15 amino acids. The CDR3 nucleotides read TGTGCCAGCAGTGTGATACCGGGACACTCCTATGAGCAGTTCTTC. It codes for CASSVIPGHSYEQFF.